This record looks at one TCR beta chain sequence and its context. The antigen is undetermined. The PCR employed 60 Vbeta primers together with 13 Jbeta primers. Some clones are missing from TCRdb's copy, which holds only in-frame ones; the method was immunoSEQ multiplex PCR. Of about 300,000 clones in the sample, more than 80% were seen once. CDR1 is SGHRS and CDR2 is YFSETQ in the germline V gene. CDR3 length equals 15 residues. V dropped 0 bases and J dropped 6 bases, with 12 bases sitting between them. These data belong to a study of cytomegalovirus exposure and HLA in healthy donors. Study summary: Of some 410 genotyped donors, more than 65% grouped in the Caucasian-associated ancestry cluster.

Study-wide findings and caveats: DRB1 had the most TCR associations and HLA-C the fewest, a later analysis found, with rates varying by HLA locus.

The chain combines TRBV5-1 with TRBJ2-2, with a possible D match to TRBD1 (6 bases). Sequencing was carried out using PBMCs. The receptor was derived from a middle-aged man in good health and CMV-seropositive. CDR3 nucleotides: TGCGCCAGCAGCTTGGGCCCACAGGGACCCGGGGAGCTGTTTTTT. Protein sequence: CASSLGPQGPGELFF.